Listed below are T cell receptor beta chains from one sample, sequenced in a study of T cell repertoires in cytomegalovirus infection. Antigen specificity for these receptors is unknown. Via MiXCR, TCRdb re-called the reads, giving one row per CDR3 protein. The repertoire holds roughly 700,000 distinct CDR3 sequences, with approximately 33% as singletons. This specimen was cultured PBMCs, taken from culture after CMV antigen stimulation. The source of these receptors is a human donor in good health (CMV status not recorded). Some clones in this sample may be carry-over from other donors' samples. Each CDR3 is given without its conserved first and last residue. Each record gives: D gene, V gene, J gene, CDR3 protein. The D gene is left open where the match is weak.

>-|TRBV29-1|TRBJ1-1
STRTGRDTEAF
>TRBD1|TRBV2|TRBJ2-2
ASSVGGTGGTGELF
>TRBD2|TRBV7-9|TRBJ2-1
ASSFELGRADNEQF
>-|TRBV10-3|TRBJ2-3
AISVEPRTDTQY
>-|TRBV28|TRBJ1-5
ASSSSRGRAPQPQH
>-|TRBV6-1|TRBJ1-1
ASSEALLELGAEAF
>TRBD2|TRBV6-1|TRBJ2-3
ASSEWVVAGPGGTQY
>TRBD2|TRBV12-3/TRBV12-4|TRBJ2-5
ASSPGLAGIQETQY
>TRBD1|TRBV10-3|TRBJ1-6
AVRQGGDSPLH
>-|TRBV6-1|TRBJ2-7
ASSERSSYEQY
>-|TRBV6-6|TRBJ1-2
ASRARPGAYGYT
>TRBD2|TRBV7-2|TRBJ2-5
ASSISGVQETQY
>-|TRBV27|TRBJ1-5
ASGPSGEQPQH
>-|TRBV19|TRBJ2-4
ASSIRTGGVMGIQY
>TRBD2|TRBV7-2|TRBJ2-1
ASAGGAGNEQF
>TRBD1|TRBV4-1|TRBJ2-2
ASSHSGTGTGELF
>-|TRBV6-1|TRBJ2-3
ASSEILISTDTQY
>-|TRBV5-4|TRBJ2-1
ASSPAGLLYNEQF
>-|TRBV7-2|TRBJ2-1
ASSFQVSDPQF
>-|TRBV7-8|TRBJ2-7
ASSTDRRFGQDEQY
>-|TRBV7-2|TRBJ2-5
ASRTNRDAGPQY
>-|TRBV6-2/TRBV6-3|TRBJ1-1
ASSPIMNTEAF
>-|TRBV7-2|TRBJ1-2
ASSRDRLNYGYT
>-|TRBV5-1|TRBJ1-3
ASSLDTGNTIY
>TRBD2|TRBV3-1|TRBJ2-3
ASSQESSGGTDTQY
>-|TRBV11-2|TRBJ2-3
ASSSRGRSTDTQY
>TRBD1|TRBV20-1|TRBJ2-1
SASRPGTGGEQF
>-|TRBV7-2|TRBJ2-1
ASSFIAESYNEQF
>-|TRBV2|TRBJ2-7
ASNYPNYEQY
>TRBD2|TRBV7-2|TRBJ2-7
ASSREGSRYYEQY
>-|TRBV7-2|TRBJ2-2
ASSLRDSGSGELF
>-|TRBV7-6|TRBJ2-6
ASSSMGSGANVLT
>TRBD2|TRBV10-3|TRBJ2-3
AMTSGSGDTQY
>-|TRBV4-1|TRBJ2-4
ASSQGQQNIQY
>-|TRBV12-3/TRBV12-4|TRBJ2-1
ASSQWGGANNEQF
>TRBD2|TRBV29-1|TRBJ2-1
SVKGEGGPGLAGGPNEQF
>-|TRBV11-2|TRBJ1-5
ASSSRNRVWDQPQH
>TRBD1|TRBV27|TRBJ1-5
ASANDRGSNQPQH
>-|TRBV12-3/TRBV12-4|TRBJ2-3
ASSLISYTDTQY
>TRBD1|TRBV29-1|TRBJ2-5
SVDRGQETQY
>TRBD1|TRBV7-2|TRBJ1-4
ASSSPTGTEKLF
>-|TRBV6-1|TRBJ2-1
ASSEWRGTEQF
>-|TRBV28|TRBJ2-7
ASWGAQGPEQY
>-|TRBV12-3/TRBV12-4|TRBJ2-1
ASRPGPTMEQF
>-|TRBV25-1|TRBJ2-7
ASSDDRNYEQY
>-|TRBV24-1|TRBJ2-4
ATGTTQKVKNIQY
>TRBD2|TRBV28|TRBJ2-1
ASSSLAGGPSYNEQF
>-|TRBV5-5|TRBJ2-2
ASSLWDTNTGELF
>-|TRBV5-5|TRBJ1-1
ASSLIITEAF